This TCR beta chain is drawn from a study of shared clonotypes between healthy human individuals. Each sample came from a Caucasian adult donor living in Nashville, Tennessee. Profiled with immunoSEQ multiplex PCR; TCRdb holds only in-frame clones, not every one. This sample yields 2.3 million or so clones, of which roughly 93% are seen a single time; 0.3% to 0.4% belongs to the top ten. Deletions cut 4 bases from V and 8 bases from J, with 11 bases between. CDR3 length equals 12 residues. In germline, CDR1 is MNHEY, CDR2 SMNVEV (reference sequence). V and J are TRBV27 and TRBJ1-2; no firm D call. This clonotype was sampled from a man aged 18 to 29 in good health. Some clones in this sample may be carry-over from other donors' samples. Sequenced sample: naive CD4+ T cells from PBMCs. Noted subset: CD45RA+ positively selected. Written as DNA, the CDR3 is TGTGCCAGCAGTTCAACCAGGAGCGGCTACACCTTC. The encoded protein is CASSSTRSGYTF.